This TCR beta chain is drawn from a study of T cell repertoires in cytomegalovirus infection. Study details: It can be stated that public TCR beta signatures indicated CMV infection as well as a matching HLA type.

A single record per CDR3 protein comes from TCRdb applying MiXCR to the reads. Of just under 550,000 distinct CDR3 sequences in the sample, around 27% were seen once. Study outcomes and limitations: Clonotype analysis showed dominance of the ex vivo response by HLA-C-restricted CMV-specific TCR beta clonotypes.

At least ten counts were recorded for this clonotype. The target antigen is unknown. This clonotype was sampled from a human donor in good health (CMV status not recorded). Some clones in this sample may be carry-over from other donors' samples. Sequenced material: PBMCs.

This CDR3 reads CASSLTDSHDLEQFF. DNA of the CDR3: TGTGCCAGCAGCTTGACGGACAGTCATGACCTTGAGCAGTTCTTC. V is TRBV7-2 and J is TRBJ2-1; perhaps TRBD1 as D (6 bases). This CDR3 is 15 amino acids long. V shed 3 bases and J shed 9 bases, with 18 bases lying between them. Germline loops: CDR1 SGHTA, CDR2 FQGNSA.